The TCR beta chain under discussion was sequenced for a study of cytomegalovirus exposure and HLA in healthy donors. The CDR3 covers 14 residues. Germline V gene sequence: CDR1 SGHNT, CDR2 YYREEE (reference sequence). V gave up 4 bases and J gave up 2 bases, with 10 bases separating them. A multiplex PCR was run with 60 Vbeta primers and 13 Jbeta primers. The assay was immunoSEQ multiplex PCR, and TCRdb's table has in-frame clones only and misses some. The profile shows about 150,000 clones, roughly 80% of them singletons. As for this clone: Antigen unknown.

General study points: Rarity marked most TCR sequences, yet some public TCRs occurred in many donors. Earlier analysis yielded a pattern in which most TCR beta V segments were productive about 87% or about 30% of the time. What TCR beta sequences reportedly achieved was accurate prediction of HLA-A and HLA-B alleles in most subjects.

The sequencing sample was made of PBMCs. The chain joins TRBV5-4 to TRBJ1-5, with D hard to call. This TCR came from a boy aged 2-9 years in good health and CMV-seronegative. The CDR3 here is CASSPDLGNQPQHF. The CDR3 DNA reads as TGTGCCAGCAGCCCGGACTTGGGCAATCAGCCCCAGCATTTT.